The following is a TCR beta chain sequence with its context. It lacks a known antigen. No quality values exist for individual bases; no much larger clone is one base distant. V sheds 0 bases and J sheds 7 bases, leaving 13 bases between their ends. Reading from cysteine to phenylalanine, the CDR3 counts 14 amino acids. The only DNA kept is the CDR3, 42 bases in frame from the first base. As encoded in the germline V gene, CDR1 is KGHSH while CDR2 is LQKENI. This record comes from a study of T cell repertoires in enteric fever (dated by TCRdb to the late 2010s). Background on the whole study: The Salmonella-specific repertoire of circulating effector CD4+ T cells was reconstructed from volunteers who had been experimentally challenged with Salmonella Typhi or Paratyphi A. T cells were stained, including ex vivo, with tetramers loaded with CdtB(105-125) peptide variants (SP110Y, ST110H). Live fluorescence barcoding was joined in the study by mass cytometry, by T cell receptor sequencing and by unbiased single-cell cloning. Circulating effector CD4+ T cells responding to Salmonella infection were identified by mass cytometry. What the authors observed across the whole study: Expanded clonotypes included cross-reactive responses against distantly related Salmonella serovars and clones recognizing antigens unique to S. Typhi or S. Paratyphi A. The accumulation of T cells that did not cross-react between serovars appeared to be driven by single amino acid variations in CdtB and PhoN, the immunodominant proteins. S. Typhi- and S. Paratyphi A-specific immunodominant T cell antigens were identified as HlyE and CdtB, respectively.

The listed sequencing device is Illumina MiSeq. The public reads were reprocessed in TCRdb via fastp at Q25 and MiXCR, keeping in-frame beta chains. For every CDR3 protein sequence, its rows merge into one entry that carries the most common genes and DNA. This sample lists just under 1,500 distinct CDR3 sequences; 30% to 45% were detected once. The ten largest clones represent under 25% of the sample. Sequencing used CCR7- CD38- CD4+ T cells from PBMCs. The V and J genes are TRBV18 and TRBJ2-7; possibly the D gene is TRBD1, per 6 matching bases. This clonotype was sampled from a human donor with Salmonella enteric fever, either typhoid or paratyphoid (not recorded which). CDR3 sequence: CASSPPGTPFEQYF. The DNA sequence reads TGTGCCAGCTCACCACCGGGGACACCCTTTGAGCAGTACTTC.